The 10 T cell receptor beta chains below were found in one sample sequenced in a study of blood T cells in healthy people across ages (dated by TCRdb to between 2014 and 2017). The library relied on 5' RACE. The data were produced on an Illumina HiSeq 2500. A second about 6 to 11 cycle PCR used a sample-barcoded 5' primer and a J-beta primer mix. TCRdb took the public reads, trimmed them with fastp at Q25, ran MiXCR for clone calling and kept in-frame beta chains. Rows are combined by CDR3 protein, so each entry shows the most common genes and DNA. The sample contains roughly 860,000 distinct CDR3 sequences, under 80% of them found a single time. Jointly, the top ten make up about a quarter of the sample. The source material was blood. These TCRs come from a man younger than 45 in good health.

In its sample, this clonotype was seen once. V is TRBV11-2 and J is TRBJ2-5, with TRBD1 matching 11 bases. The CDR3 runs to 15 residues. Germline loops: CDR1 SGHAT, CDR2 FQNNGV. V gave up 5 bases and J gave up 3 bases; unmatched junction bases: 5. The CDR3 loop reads CASSPRTGGKETQYF. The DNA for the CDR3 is TGTGCCAGCAGCCCGAGGACAGGGGGCAAAGAGACCCAGTACTTC.

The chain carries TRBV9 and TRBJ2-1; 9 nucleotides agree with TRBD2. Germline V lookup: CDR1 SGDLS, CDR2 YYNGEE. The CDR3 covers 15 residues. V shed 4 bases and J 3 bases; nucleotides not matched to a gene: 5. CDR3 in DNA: TGTGCCAGCAGCCCTAGCGGGACTTACTACAATGAGCAGTTCTTC. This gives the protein CASSPSGTYYNEQFF.

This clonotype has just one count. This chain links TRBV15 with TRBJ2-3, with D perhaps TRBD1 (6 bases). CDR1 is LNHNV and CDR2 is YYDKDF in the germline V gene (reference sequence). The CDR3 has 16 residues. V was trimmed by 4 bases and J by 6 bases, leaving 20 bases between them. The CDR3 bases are TGTGCCACCAGCAAGCTTCCCCCAGGGGCTGGGGATACGCAGTATTTT. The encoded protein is CATSKLPPGAGDTQYF.

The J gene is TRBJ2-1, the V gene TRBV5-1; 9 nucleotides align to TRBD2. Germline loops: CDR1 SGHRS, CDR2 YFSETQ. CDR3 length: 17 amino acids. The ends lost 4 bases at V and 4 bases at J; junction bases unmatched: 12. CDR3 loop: CASSVTKGGGAYNEQFF. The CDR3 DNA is TGCGCCAGCAGCGTTACTAAGGGCGGGGGGGCATACAATGAGCAGTTCTTC.

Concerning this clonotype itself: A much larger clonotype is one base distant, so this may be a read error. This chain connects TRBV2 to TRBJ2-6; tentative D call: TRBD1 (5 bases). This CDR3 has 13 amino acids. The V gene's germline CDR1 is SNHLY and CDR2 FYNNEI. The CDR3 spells CALNRAGASVLTF. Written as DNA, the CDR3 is TGTGCTCTTAATAGGGCTGGGGCCAGCGTCCTGACTTTC.

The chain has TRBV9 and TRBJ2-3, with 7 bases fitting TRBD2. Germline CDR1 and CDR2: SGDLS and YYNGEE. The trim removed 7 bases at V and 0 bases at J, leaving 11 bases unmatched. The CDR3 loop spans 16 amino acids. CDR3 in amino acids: CASGRRSGTSTDTQYF. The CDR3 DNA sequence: TGTGCCAGCGGACGTAGGAGCGGGACTAGCACAGATACGCAGTATTTT.

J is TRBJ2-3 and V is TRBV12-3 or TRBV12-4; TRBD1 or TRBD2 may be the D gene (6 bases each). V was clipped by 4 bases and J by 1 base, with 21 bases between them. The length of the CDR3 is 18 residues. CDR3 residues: CASSSWGRLGLRTDTQYF. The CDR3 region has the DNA TGTGCCAGCAGTTCGTGGGGGCGACTAGGATTGCGCACAGATACGCAGTATTTT.

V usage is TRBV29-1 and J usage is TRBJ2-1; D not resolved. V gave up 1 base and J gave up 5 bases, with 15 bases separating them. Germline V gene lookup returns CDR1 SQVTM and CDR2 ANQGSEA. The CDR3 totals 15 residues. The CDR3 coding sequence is TGCAGCGTTGAAGGGACGGGCCTCCTTAACAATGAGCAGTTCTTC. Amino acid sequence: CSVEGTGLLNNEQFF.

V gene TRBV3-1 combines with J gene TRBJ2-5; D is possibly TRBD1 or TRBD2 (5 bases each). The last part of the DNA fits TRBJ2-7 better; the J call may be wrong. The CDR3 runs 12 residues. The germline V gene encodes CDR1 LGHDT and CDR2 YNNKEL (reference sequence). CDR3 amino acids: CASSQVGPEQYF. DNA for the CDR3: TGTGCCAGCAGCCAAGTGGGACCCGAGCAGTACTTC.

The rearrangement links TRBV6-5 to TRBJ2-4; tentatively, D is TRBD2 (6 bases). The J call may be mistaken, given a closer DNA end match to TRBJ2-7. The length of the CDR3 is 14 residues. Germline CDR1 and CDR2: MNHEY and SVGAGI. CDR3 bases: TGTGCCAGCAGTACCGGGACCGCGGGGTACGAGCAGTACTTC. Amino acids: CASSTGTAGYEQYF.